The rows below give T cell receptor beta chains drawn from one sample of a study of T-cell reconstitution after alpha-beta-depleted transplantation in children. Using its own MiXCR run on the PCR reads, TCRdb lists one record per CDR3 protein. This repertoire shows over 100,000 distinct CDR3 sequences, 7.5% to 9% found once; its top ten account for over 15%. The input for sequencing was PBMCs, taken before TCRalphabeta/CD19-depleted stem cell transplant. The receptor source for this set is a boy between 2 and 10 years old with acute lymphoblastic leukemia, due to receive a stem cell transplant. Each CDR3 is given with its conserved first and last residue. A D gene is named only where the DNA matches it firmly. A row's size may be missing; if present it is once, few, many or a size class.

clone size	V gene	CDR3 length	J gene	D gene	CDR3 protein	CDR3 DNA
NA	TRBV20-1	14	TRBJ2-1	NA	CSARRGAPYNEQFF	TGCAGTGCTAGGAGAGGGGCCCCCTACAATGAGCAGTTCTTC
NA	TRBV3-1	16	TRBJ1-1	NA	CASSQAGTWINTEAFF	TGTGCCAGCAGCCAGGCCGGGACATGGATTAACACTGAAGCTTTCTTT
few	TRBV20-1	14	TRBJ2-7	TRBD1	CSASSGQGSYEQYF	TGCAGTGCTAGTTCAGGACAGGGGTCCTACGAGCAGTACTTC
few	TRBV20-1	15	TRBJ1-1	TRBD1	CSARNDRAMNTEAFF	TGCAGTGCTAGAAATGACAGGGCCATGAACACTGAAGCTTTCTTT
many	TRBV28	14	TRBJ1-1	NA	CASSLRRGGTEAFF	TGTGCCAGCAGTTTAAGGCGGGGAGGAACTGAAGCTTTCTTT
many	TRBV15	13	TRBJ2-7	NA	CATSSTEPYEQYF	TGTGCCACCAGCAGTACAGAACCCTACGAGCAGTACTTC
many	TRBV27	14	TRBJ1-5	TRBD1	CASSQWTGEQPQHF	TGTGCCAGCAGTCAATGGACAGGTGAACAGCCCCAGCATTTT
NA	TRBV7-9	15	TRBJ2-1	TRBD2	CASSLVAGGSNEQFF	TGTGCCAGCAGCTTAGTAGCGGGGGGGTCGAATGAGCAGTTCTTC
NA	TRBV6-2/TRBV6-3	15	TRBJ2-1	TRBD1	CASSPTGEAYNEQFF	TGTGCCAGCAGCCCGACAGGGGAGGCGTACAATGAGCAGTTCTTC
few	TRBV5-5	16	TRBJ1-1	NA	CASSQTTGQSNTEAFF	TGTGCCAGCAGTCAAACTACGGGGCAGTCGAACACTGAAGCTTTCTTT
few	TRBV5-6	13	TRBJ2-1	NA	CASSSRKNNEQFF	TGTGCCAGCAGCTCCAGGAAAAACAATGAGCAGTTCTTC
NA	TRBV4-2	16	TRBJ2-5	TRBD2	CASSRYPEGGGETQYF	TGTGCCAGCAGCCGCTACCCCGAGGGCGGGGGTGAGACCCAGTACTTC
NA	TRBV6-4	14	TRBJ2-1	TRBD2	CASSRTSGGNEQFF	TGTGCCAGCAGTCGGACTAGCGGGGGAAATGAGCAGTTCTTC
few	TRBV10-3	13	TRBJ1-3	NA	CAISLDGGNTIYF	TGTGCCATCAGTCTGGACGGGGGAAACACCATATATTTT
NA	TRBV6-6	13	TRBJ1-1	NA	CASKTGRNTEAFF	TGTGCCAGCAAAACAGGGAGGAACACTGAAGCTTTCTTT
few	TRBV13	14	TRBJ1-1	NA	CASTFGGTDTEAFF	TGTGCCAGCACCTTCGGGGGTACGGACACTGAAGCTTTCTTT
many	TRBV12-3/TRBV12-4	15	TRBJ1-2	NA	CASSLRRDPSGGYTF	TGTGCCAGCAGTTTACGCAGGGACCCAAGCGGGGGCTACACCTTC
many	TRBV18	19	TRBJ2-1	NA	CASSTTYGTTPSMDNEQFF	TGTGCCAGCTCCACCACTTACGGGACAACTCCCTCCATGGACAATGAGCAGTTCTTC
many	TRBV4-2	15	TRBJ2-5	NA	CASSQETGLGETQYF	TGTGCCAGCAGCCAAGAAACAGGGCTAGGGGAGACCCAGTACTTC
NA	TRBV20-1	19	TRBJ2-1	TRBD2	CSARGWTSGAPSSYNEQFF	TGCAGTGCTAGGGGGTGGACTAGCGGGGCTCCCAGCTCCTACAATGAGCAGTTCTTC
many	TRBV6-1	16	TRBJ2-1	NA	CASSDFFGRGDNEQFF	TGTGCCAGCAGTGACTTTTTTGGGAGGGGGGACAATGAGCAGTTCTTC
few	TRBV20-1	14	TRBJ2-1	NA	CSAKRGGLDNEQFF	TGCAGTGCTAAACGAGGGGGGTTGGACAATGAGCAGTTCTTC
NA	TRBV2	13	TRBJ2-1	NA	CAGRVSSYNEQFF	TGTGCCGGGCGGGTGAGCTCCTACAATGAGCAGTTCTTC
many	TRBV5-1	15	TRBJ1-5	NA	CASSTLPGSNQPQHF	TGCGCCAGCAGCACCCTGCCAGGGTCTAATCAGCCCCAGCATTTT
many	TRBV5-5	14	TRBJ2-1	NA	CASSLVAGIDEQFF	TGTGCCAGCAGCTTGGTGGCGGGGATCGATGAGCAGTTCTTC
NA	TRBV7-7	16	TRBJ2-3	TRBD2	CASSAGTSRNTDTQYF	TGTGCTAGCAGCGCGGGGACTAGCCGAAACACAGATACGCAGTATTTT
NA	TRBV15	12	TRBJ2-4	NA	CATTAGGPLQYF	TGTGCCACCACTGCCGGGGGGCCTCTTCAGTACTTC
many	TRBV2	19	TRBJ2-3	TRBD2	CAFCLEGSGGVASTDTQYF	TGTGCCTTCTGTTTGGAGGGAAGCGGGGGGGTCGCTAGCACAGATACGCAGTATTTT
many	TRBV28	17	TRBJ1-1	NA	CASSWLAPGGEVLRAFF	TGTGCCAGCAGTTGGTTGGCCCCTGGGGGAGAGGTCCTAAGAGCTTTCTTT